A selection of T cell receptor beta chains follows, all from one sample in a study of cytomegalovirus exposure and HLA in healthy donors. The method was immunoSEQ multiplex PCR; TCRdb's version includes in-frame clones alone and lacks a portion of them. This repertoire shows some 150,000 clones, about 10% found once; its top ten account for 1.5% to 2%. The sample comprised PBMCs. The receptor source for this set is a man between 45 and 60 years old in good health and CMV-seronegative. Each CDR3 is given with its conserved first and last residue. Fields, in order: V gene, J gene, CDR3 protein.

TRBV6-6	TRBJ1-1	CASSSPGGNTEAFF
TRBV7-9	TRBJ2-1	CASSLEVGQGYEQFF
TRBV7-2	TRBJ1-2	CASSPRGGVNYGYTF
TRBV7-8	TRBJ1-5	CASSLGPGPSNQPQHF
TRBV7-2	TRBJ1-6	CASISPLHF
TRBV9	TRBJ1-4	CASSVTGKGEKLFF
TRBV7-3	TRBJ2-2	CASSLTGLVSGELFF
TRBV18	TRBJ1-5	CASSPSGLGRQPQHF
TRBV6-5	TRBJ1-2	CASSRDRDYGYTF
TRBV6-5	TRBJ2-5	CASSSRDRAGETQYF
TRBV4-1	TRBJ2-2	CASSSPPMGANTGELFF
TRBV6-5	TRBJ1-1	CASRPPRGGWTEAFF
TRBV30	TRBJ1-4	CAWTGQASEKLFF
TRBV11-2	TRBJ2-7	CASSLASGRLEKYF
TRBV4-2	TRBJ1-2	CASSQGEGGSYGYTF
TRBV6-1	TRBJ1-1	CASSEAPVVEIMNTEAFF
TRBV18	TRBJ1-4	CASSKGGTNEKLFF
TRBV5-1	TRBJ2-7	CASSLNTLEQYF
TRBV30	TRBJ1-5	CAWSVGINQPQHF
TRBV5-1	TRBJ1-4	CASSFGTGENEKLFF
TRBV28	TRBJ1-5	CASSLNTGEQPQHF
TRBV2	TRBJ1-4	CASRTVATNEKLFF